This T cell receptor (beta chain) was sequenced during a study of blood T cell repertoires in COVID-19. Here immunoSEQ multiplex PCR was the method, and the copy in TCRdb shows in-frame clones only, minus some. Among 150,000 to 200,000 clones listed, 80% to 90% were seen once. CDR3 length equals 18 residues. Germline V CDR1 and CDR2: KGHSH, LQKENI. V lost 4 bases to trimming and J lost 0 bases, with 19 bases between them. The sequenced material came from peripheral blood. This TCR was sampled from a man aged 40-49 years with active or convalescent COVID-19. The genes are TRBV18 and TRBJ2-1; no clear D. The CDR3 DNA reads as TGTGCCAGCTCACGCGTGAGTAGGCAGGCGTTCTCCTACAATGAGCAGTTCTTC. Translated: CASSRVSRQAFSYNEQFF. The variable domain in full, completed from reference TRBV18 and TRBJ2-1, reads NAGVMQNPRHLVRRRGQEARLRCSPMKGHSHVYWYRQLPEEGLKFMVYLQKENIIDESGMPKERFSAEFPKEGPSILRIQQVVRGDSAAYFCASSRVSRQAFSYNEQFFGPGTRLTVL.